This is a list of T cell receptor beta chains from one sample in a study of blood T cell repertoires in COVID-19. Clones were sequenced by immunoSEQ multiplex PCR, and TCRdb holds only the in-frame ones, with some missing. This table has 150,000 to 200,000 clones, roughly 80% appearing once. Sequencing input: peripheral blood. These receptors all come from a woman in her seventies with acute or convalescent COVID-19. CDR3s include the opening cysteine and the closing phenylalanine or tryptophan. The order of the fields is J gene, clone size, V gene, D gene, CDR3 DNA, CDR3 protein. A D gene is named only where the DNA matches it firmly. A clone size is listed for some rows: how often the clone was seen (once, few, many), or a class if it is expanded.

TRBJ2-7 once TRBV6-6 NA TGTGCCAGCAGTCTTACGGGCGGGATGTGGTACTTC CASSLTGGMWYF
TRBJ2-5 NA TRBV6-1 TRBD1 TGTGCCAGCTCCCGGACAGGGCGTCAAGAGACCCAGTACTTC CASSRTGRQETQYF
TRBJ2-7 many TRBV7-9 TRBD1 TGTGCCAGCAGCTTGAACGCAGGGGGCGCCGAGCAGTACTTC CASSLNAGGAEQYF
TRBJ2-1 NA TRBV6-5 NA TGTGCCAGCAGCCCAGCAGGGTCTTTTAATGAGCAGTTCTTC CASSPAGSFNEQFF
TRBJ2-5 NA TRBV7-2 TRBD1 TGTGCCAGCAGCCATTTAGGTGTCTCGGGACAGGTGATACAAGAGACCCAGTACTTC CASSHLGVSGQVIQETQYF
TRBJ1-5 few TRBV6-4 TRBD1 TGTGCCACCACGTCCACAGGGGGCTGTCAGCCCCAGCATTTT CATTSTGGCQPQHF
TRBJ1-6 few TRBV21-1 NA TGTGCCGGCGGGCGTGTAAACAATTCACCCCTCCACTTT CAGGRVNNSPLHF
TRBJ1-2 once TRBV5-6 TRBD1 TGTGCCAGCAGCTTGACTCAGGGGGCGAACTATGGCTACACCTTC CASSLTQGANYGYTF
TRBJ1-4 few TRBV5-6 NA TGTGCCAGCAGCTTCGGGACCGGGACAAAAAATGAAAAACTGTTTTTT CASSFGTGTKNEKLFF
TRBJ1-4 NA TRBV10-3 NA TGTGCCATCAGGGGGGACATTCTCGAAAAACTGTTTTTT CAIRGDILEKLFF
TRBJ1-1 NA TRBV29-1 NA TGCAGCGTCTCATTAGGGGGGGACACTGAAGCTTTCTTT CSVSLGGDTEAFF
TRBJ1-2 once TRBV5-4 NA TGTGCCAGCAGCTTGTCCATCGGGGAGGTCTATGGCTACACCTTC CASSLSIGEVYGYTF
TRBJ2-2 NA TRBV20-1 TRBD1 TGCAGTGCCAAGGGGGCTGGGGAGCTGTTTTTT CSAKGAGELFF
TRBJ2-1 NA TRBV20-1 NA TGCAGTGCTAGTGGAGGGGGGGCCTACAATGAGCAGTTCTTC CSASGGGAYNEQFF
TRBJ2-3 NA TRBV25-1 TRBD2 TGTGCCAGCAGTGCGACTAGCGTCACAGATACGCAGTATTTT CASSATSVTDTQYF
TRBJ2-3 NA TRBV5-1 NA TGCGCCAGCAGCTTGTGGCAGGGTGTCACAGATACGCAGTATTTT CASSLWQGVTDTQYF
TRBJ2-5 NA TRBV6-2/TRBV6-3 TRBD1 TGTGCCAGCGGCCTTTGGCTTGACCAGGGGGCAGCTCAAGAGACCCAGTACTTC CASGLWLDQGAAQETQYF
TRBJ2-1 few TRBV7-3 NA TGTGCCAGCAGCTTAACGTACGTCGGTGGCAATGAGCAGTTCTTC CASSLTYVGGNEQFF
TRBJ1-2 NA TRBV28 NA TGTGCCAGCAGTCTGGGGGGGGCTTACGGCTATGGCTACACCTTC CASSLGGAYGYGYTF
TRBJ2-1 NA TRBV29-1 TRBD2 TGCAGCGTTGGAACTAGCGGGAGTATTGAGCAGTTCTTC CSVGTSGSIEQFF